The clone carrying this T cell receptor beta chain was seen repeatedly, ten times or more. Its specificity is unknown. The TCR beta library used iRepertoire HTBI primers with Arm-PCR amplification of CDR3. TCRdb fed the multiplex PCR reads into MiXCR, producing one record per CDR3 protein. This table holds approximately 470,000 distinct CDR3 sequences, 15% to 20% found once. The sample's time point: newly diagnosed GD, antithyroid drugs for less than 3 months. After RNA was extracted from PBMCs, the TCR library was made from it. This entry is derived from a study of regulatory T cells in long-lasting Graves disease. Study results and limitations: Among samples with persistent disease, TRBV28, TRBJ1-2 and TRBJ2-5 were favored.

V was clipped by 4 bases and J by 9 bases, with 13 bases between them. CDR1 is LGHNT and CDR2 is FRNRAP in the germline V gene. The CDR3 is made up of 14 amino acids. The sample also formed part of further work on T cells in Graves' hyperthyroidism and ophthalmopathy.

V is TRBV12-5 and J is TRBJ1-6, with no clear D. Sequencing was performed on peripheral blood mononuclear cells (PBMCs), taken at new diagnosis, from a patient treated with antithyroid drugs. The origin of this receptor is a man aged 35-49 years with Graves disease. Written as DNA, the CDR3 is TGTGCTAGTGGTTCCTCGGAGCCGGGTTCACCCCTCCACTTT. This codes for CASGSSEPGSPLHF.